This TCR beta chain was identified during a study of OX40 agonist ivuxolimab in advanced cancers. Study-wide results and caveats: Certain nonresponders likewise exhibited a low normalized T-cell clonal expansion. By week 6 at 0.1 to 3.0 mg/kg, blood CD4+ and CD8+ T cells had expanded clonally.

Per germline, CDR1 GTSNPN and CDR2 SVGIG (reference sequence). The CDR3 length is 13 residues. V gave up 5 bases and J gave up 5 bases, with 15 bases separating them. Sequencing used immunoSEQ multiplex PCR; TCRdb keeps in-frame clones, though not all of them. The sample contains some 70,000 clones, approximately 90% of which appear only once. A note on this clone: Its antigen is not known.

Specimen: CD4+ or CD8+ T cells sorted from blood, collected in a trial of the OX40 agonist ivuxolimab. The source is an adult with an advanced solid tumor such as melanoma, head and neck, liver or kidney cancer. This chain connects TRBV30 to TRBJ1-1, with a tentative D call TRBD1 (6 bases). In DNA, the CDR3 is TGTGCCTGGGGCCCTAACAGGGTTACTGAAGCTTTCTTT. It codes for CAWGPNRVTEAFF.